Reported below is one TCR beta chain. Its target is not known. Mixed chimerism was transient after nonmyeloablative marrow transplants from related graft donors. Generated by immunoSEQ multiplex PCR, the TCRdb table keeps only in-frame clones and is missing some. Here the sample spans tens of thousands of clones, roughly nine tenths being singletons. This sample is drawn from a study of Tregs in tolerant kidney transplant recipients. Study conclusions and caveats: This study did not directly address biological reproducibility. Donor-specific Treg expansion exceeded global Treg expansion in tolerant patients, suggesting antigen drive. Nucleotide sequences could not be compared across some patients' samples due to primer changes.

Germline CDR1 is LNHDA and CDR2 is SQIVND (reference sequence). The CDR3 covers 16 residues. The source was CD4+ T cells from blood (PBMCs), collected 24 months after the transplant. The chain combines TRBV19 with TRBJ2-7; 8 nucleotides align to TRBD2. The tail of the sequence fits TRBJ2-5 better, so the J call may be wrong. The TCR comes from a human patient who received a combined kidney and bone marrow transplant. Some T cells may possibly be graft donor cells. The CDR3 spells CASSILGAGEGETQYF. CDR3 DNA: TGTGCCAGTAGTATCCTAGGAGCGGGAGAAGGAGAGACCCAGTACTTC.